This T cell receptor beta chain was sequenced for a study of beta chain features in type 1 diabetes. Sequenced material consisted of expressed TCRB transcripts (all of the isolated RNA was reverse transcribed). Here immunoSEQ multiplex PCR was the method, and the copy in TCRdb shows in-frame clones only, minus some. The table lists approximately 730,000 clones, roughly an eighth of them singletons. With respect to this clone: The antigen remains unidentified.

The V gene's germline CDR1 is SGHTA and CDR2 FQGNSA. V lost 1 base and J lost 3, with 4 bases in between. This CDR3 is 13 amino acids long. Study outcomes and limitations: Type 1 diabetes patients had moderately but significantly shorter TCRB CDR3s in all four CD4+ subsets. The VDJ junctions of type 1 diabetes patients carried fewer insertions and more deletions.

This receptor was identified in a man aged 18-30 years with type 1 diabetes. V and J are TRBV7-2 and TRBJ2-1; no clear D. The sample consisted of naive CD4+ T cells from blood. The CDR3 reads CASSLDVYNEQFF. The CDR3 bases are TGTGCCAGCAGCTTAGATGTCTACAATGAGCAGTTCTTC.